This note documents a single T cell receptor (beta chain) sequence. Its antigen is currently unknown. Germline values: CDR1 SGHTA, CDR2 FQGNSA. The CDR3 contains 14 residues. V dropped 4 bases and J dropped 1 base, with 10 bases sitting between them. This sample is drawn from a study of blood T cells in healthy people across ages. Study background: T cells yielded about one barcoded beta molecule per two cells through template switching. Broader study findings: Per million T cells, TCR beta diversity dropped roughly linearly as age increased.

The authors ran a second PCR of about 6 to 11 cycles using a sample-barcoded 5' primer and a J-beta primer mix. TCRdb called the 5' RACE reads again in MiXCR, with one record for every CDR3 protein. The data contain approximately 830,000 distinct CDR3 sequences, approximately 59% of them singletons. This chain connects TRBV7-2 to TRBJ1-1; no firm D call. The origin of this receptor is a man aged 25-40 years in good health. The sample was blood. CDR3 nucleotide sequence: TGTGCCAGCAGCTACCGGACGGCGAACACTGAAGCTTTCTTT. The encoded protein is CASSYRTANTEAFF.